There are a few counts of the clone carrying this T cell receptor (beta chain). Looked up from germline, CDR1 is SGHRS and CDR2 is YFSETQ. The CDR3 spans 12 residues. Trimming pared 3 bases from V and 4 bases from J, leaving 7 bases between. The data derive from a study of Ad26.COV2.S vaccination and SARS-CoV-2 variants. Study overall: The vaccine Ad26.COV2.S was put into the muscle once, or twice with 56 days between.

Treatment noted: 15 to 20 received Ad26.COV2.S at low or high dose, single or two shots; roughly five received placebo; per-sample allocation not given. Each sample was drawn 63 days after the first injection (of vaccine or placebo). An Ad26 vector carrying the Wuhan-strain SARS-CoV-2 spike served as the vaccine. Clones were read by immunoSEQ multiplex PCR, and TCRdb kept only the in-frame ones, dropping some. Of about 500,000 clones in the sample, 89% were seen once. This sequence was found in a person between 18 and 60 years old who received the Ad26.COV2.S COVID-19 vaccine or a placebo. The sequencing here drew on peripheral blood, taken in a trial of Ad26.COV2.S vaccine versus placebo. The chain recombines TRBV5-1 with TRBJ1-1, with no clear D. CDR3 region: CASSSRTTEAFF. DNA of the CDR3: TGCGCCAGCAGCTCCAGGACCACTGAAGCTTTCTTT.